The sequence of this T cell receptor (beta chain) was determined in a study of shared clonotypes between healthy human individuals. Turning to the study itself: Used for every donor were three CD4 naive, three CD4 memory, two CD8 naive and one CD8 memory plate.

The CDR3 contains 14 residues. Germline V lookup: CDR1 MNHNS, CDR2 SASEGT. V dropped 4 bases and J dropped 6; count of bases not matched to a gene: 6. Method: immunoSEQ multiplex PCR; TCRdb's copy keeps in-frame clones and lacks some. The data contain approximately 2.5 million clones, roughly 92% of them singletons. The V call is TRBV6-1, the J call TRBJ1-5; 7 nucleotides align to TRBD1. The sequence came from a young man in good health. Source material: naive CD4+ T cells sorted from blood. The subset denotes: CD45RA+ positively selected. In DNA form, the CDR3 reads TGTGCCAGCAGTGCAGACAGGGTGAGTCAGCCCCAGCATTTT. Translating gives CASSADRVSQPQHF.